Reported below is one T cell receptor (beta chain). This specimen belongs to a study of blood T cell repertoires in COVID-19. The repertoire was sequenced with immunoSEQ multiplex PCR; TCRdb's copy has only in-frame clones and lacks some. The sample shows roughly 280,000 clones, around 91% of them seen only once. Trimming stripped 9 bases from V and 2 bases from J, with 20 bases between. The CDR3 has 15 residues. The germline CDR1 and CDR2 sequences are SGHNT and YYREEE (reference sequence). The TCR comes from a young woman who had recovered from COVID-19. The sample was PBMCs or T cells enriched from blood (not recorded which). The chain uses TRBV5-4 and TRBJ1-2; D is undetermined. CDR3 sequence (DNA): TGTGCCATCCAGCTAGAGGGTAGTCCCAACTATGGCTACACCTTC. Translated, it gives CAIQLEGSPNYGYTF.